This TCR beta chain was captured by sequencing in a study of T cell clonality in common variable immunodeficiency (dated by TCRdb to the mid-2010s). The germline V gene specifies SGHRS as CDR1 and YFSETQ as CDR2. Relative to germline, V is missing 3 bases and J is missing 5 bases, with 10 bases of the junction outside any gene match. From the cysteine up to the phenylalanine, the CDR3 has a length of 15 residues. Only the CDR3 bases that were read are kept: 36 of them, in frame from base 1. This clone was counted many times. Its antigen specificity is not known. The sequenced fragment ends 3 residues before the CDR3 boundary, so the rest is inferred from the germline J gene. Here is what the overall study found, with its caveats: CVID subjects shared fewer TCRbeta clones with each other than healthy controls did (p < 0.0001). According to the authors, finding the cause of the higher clonality in CVID would require sequencing the repertoires of T cell subpopulations. Fewer deletions and N-nucleotide insertions were reportedly observed in CVID TCRbeta sequences, and highly modified clones with 13 or more V deletions were reportedly absent from CVID TCRbeta sequences. Compared with healthy controls, CVID subjects showed increased TCRbeta clonality (t-test p = 0.018), a feature most characteristic of about a third of subjects. Patient heterogeneity within the CVID cohort put limits on correlating repertoire features with clinical complications. Although equal DNA input was used, an average of roughly 80,000 unique sequences per sample was obtained for controls, compared with 30,000 to 35,000 for CVID samples.

Standard criteria, namely reduction of serum IgG, IgA and/or IgM below the normal range together with specific antibody deficiency, were applied for the diagnosis of CVID. A total of 40 to 50 subjects (about 15 female and 29 male; age range roughly 9 to 70 years, mean age around 40) were included in the CVID group. Most of the CVID patients and most of the healthy controls were of Caucasian heritage. At the time of study participation, every CVID subject had been on replacement immunoglobulin therapy for one year or longer. When blood was collected, none of the CVID subjects were ill or on immunomodulatory or immunosuppressive medication. Heparinized peripheral whole blood samples of roughly 5 to 8.5 ml were obtained from each donor. TCRbeta CDR3 repertoires were sequenced from genomic DNA of adults with common variable immune deficiency (CVID) and healthy adult controls. Diluted blood was density-centrifuged over Hypaque 1077 or Ficoll-Paque to isolate peripheral blood mononuclear cells. Genomic DNA was obtained from unsorted mononuclear cells through either Qiagen column purification or a centrifugation-based method.

Equivalent amounts of genomic DNA from CVID and control samples were used as sequencing input. For every sample, a 60 bp segment covering the rearranged TCRbeta CDR3 region was amplified and then sequenced. The immunoSEQ assay, a bias-corrected multiplex PCR with high-throughput sequencing, was employed for TCRbeta amplification. The paper's data handling went like this. Every unique nucleotide sequence counted as a clone and was annotated with V, D and J genes, copy number and frequency. Sequences were labeled productive if in frame, and non-productive if out of frame or containing stop codons. Clonality was calculated from Shannon's entropy as previously described. The predicted amino acid sequences of productive clones were used to derive mean CDR3 Kyte-Doolittle hydropathy. Scaled V gene usage was hierarchically clustered using Manhattan distance and complete linkage with the R hclust function. Clone sharing by CDR3 amino acid sequence was assessed by resampling 12 repertoires per group over 100 rounds. The repertoires were searched for approximately 73 published EBV-specific and fewer than 250 published CMV-specific TCRbeta sequences. A couple of CVID samples that yielded fewer than 10,000 sequences were excluded from the analysis, so approximately 40 CVID repertoires were retained. Held by TCRdb, this immuneACCESS table contains in-frame sequences only and omits some clones. Under half of the omission traces to an unresolved V gene where checked; the cause of the rest is unknown. From that table come the V and J calls and clone size; the DNA was used to work out D and trimming. Here the sample lists tens of thousands of clones, none seen once only. The top ten clones comprise about 3.3% of the sample.

The chain uses TRBV5-1 and TRBJ2-7; 8 nucleotides in the junction match TRBD2. This sequence originates from a human donor with common variable immunodeficiency. Sample: peripheral blood mononuclear cells. Partial CDR3 DNA: TGCGCCAGCAGCTCGAATAGCGGGACTTTCAACGAG. This sequence encodes CASSSNSGTFNE. The entire CDR3 reads CASSSNSGTFNEQYF.